The rows below give T cell receptor beta chains drawn from one sample of a study of CD8 T cells in Susac syndrome. TCRdb re-analysed the immunoSEQ multiplex PCR reads in MiXCR, keeping a single row per CDR3 protein. Found here are more than 150,000 distinct CDR3 sequences, almost 96% of them singletons; the top ten hold 0.098%. The sample comprised CD4+ T cells from PBMCs. The receptors were gathered from a human donor with Susac syndrome. Both conserved end residues are part of each CDR3. The D gene is left open where the match is weak. Only part of the rows carry a size: once, few, many, or a class if the clone is expanded.

CDR3aa: CASSLVPLSYEQYF
CDR3nt: TGTGCCAGCAGCTTAGTCCCACTCTCCTACGAGCAGTACTTC
j_gene: TRBJ2-7
d_gene: .
len: 14
v_gene: TRBV7-9
abundance: .

CDR3aa: CASSLLAQGGTYEQYF
CDR3nt: TGTGCCAGCAGTTTATTAGCCCAGGGCGGAACCTACGAGCAGTACTTC
j_gene: TRBJ2-7
d_gene: .
len: 16
v_gene: TRBV27
abundance: .

CDR3aa: CASARDRDYGYTF
CDR3nt: TGTGCCAGCGCCCGGGACAGGGACTATGGCTACACCTTC
j_gene: TRBJ1-2
d_gene: TRBD1
len: 13
v_gene: TRBV12-3/TRBV12-4
abundance: once

CDR3aa: CASSMKSGLSTDTQYF
CDR3nt: TGTGCCAGTAGTATGAAGAGCGGCCTTAGCACAGATACGCAGTATTTT
j_gene: TRBJ2-3
d_gene: .
len: 16
v_gene: TRBV19
abundance: .

CDR3aa: CATSARDTQYF
CDR3nt: TGTGCCACCAGTGCCAGGGATACGCAGTATTTT
j_gene: TRBJ2-3
d_gene: .
len: 11
v_gene: TRBV24-1
abundance: .

CDR3aa: CASSFQGDSNQPQHF
CDR3nt: TGCGCCAGCAGCTTCCAAGGGGACAGCAATCAGCCCCAGCATTTT
j_gene: TRBJ1-5
d_gene: .
len: 15
v_gene: TRBV5-1
abundance: once

CDR3aa: CSARVLSSYNEQFF
CDR3nt: TGCAGTGCTAGAGTACTGAGCTCCTACAATGAGCAGTTCTTC
j_gene: TRBJ2-1
d_gene: .
len: 14
v_gene: TRBV20-1
abundance: .

CDR3aa: CASSIGGTDQETQYF
CDR3nt: TGTGCCAGTAGTATAGGTGGAACAGACCAAGAGACCCAGTACTTC
j_gene: TRBJ2-5
d_gene: .
len: 15
v_gene: TRBV19
abundance: .

CDR3aa: CASSQDLGANTGELFF
CDR3nt: TGCGCCAGCAGCCAAGATTTAGGGGCGAACACCGGGGAGCTGTTTTTT
j_gene: TRBJ2-2
d_gene: .
len: 16
v_gene: TRBV4-3
abundance: .

CDR3aa: CASRHDTSTNEKLFF
CDR3nt: TGCGCCAGCAGGCACGACACCTCAACTAATGAAAAACTGTTTTTT
j_gene: TRBJ1-4
d_gene: .
len: 15
v_gene: TRBV4-3
abundance: .

CDR3aa: CASSPIPPGETQYF
CDR3nt: TGCGCCAGCAGCCCGATACCGCCTGGGGAGACCCAGTACTTC
j_gene: TRBJ2-5
d_gene: .
len: 14
v_gene: TRBV5-1
abundance: .

CDR3aa: CASSFGNYNEQFF
CDR3nt: TGCGCCAGCAGCTTTGGTAACTACAATGAGCAGTTCTTC
j_gene: TRBJ2-1
d_gene: .
len: 13
v_gene: TRBV5-1
abundance: .

CDR3aa: CASSQPTGSSYEQYF
CDR3nt: TGTGCCAGCAGCCAACCGACGGGGAGCTCCTACGAGCAGTACTTC
j_gene: TRBJ2-7
d_gene: .
len: 15
v_gene: TRBV6-2/TRBV6-3
abundance: .

CDR3aa: CSAGPSSYNEQFF
CDR3nt: TGCAGTGCTGGTCCTAGCTCCTACAATGAGCAGTTCTTC
j_gene: TRBJ2-1
d_gene: .
len: 13
v_gene: TRBV20-1
abundance: .

CDR3aa: CASSPVGRDYGYTF
CDR3nt: TGTGCCAGCAGCCCCGTGGGGCGGGACTATGGCTACACCTTC
j_gene: TRBJ1-2
d_gene: .
len: 14
v_gene: TRBV7-9
abundance: .

CDR3aa: CASSLDLAGGTDTQYF
CDR3nt: TGTGCCAGCAGTTTAGACCTAGCGGGGGGCACAGATACGCAGTATTTT
j_gene: TRBJ2-3
d_gene: TRBD2
len: 16
v_gene: TRBV28
abundance: few

CDR3aa: CASSESGGLRSQHF
CDR3nt: TGTGCCAGCAGTGAATCTGGGGGCCTTCGGTCCCAGCATTTT
j_gene: TRBJ1-5
d_gene: .
len: 14
v_gene: TRBV25-1
abundance: .

CDR3aa: CASSPRLAGANEQFF
CDR3nt: TGTGCCAGCAGTCCGCGACTAGCGGGGGCCAATGAGCAGTTCTTC
j_gene: TRBJ2-1
d_gene: TRBD2
len: 15
v_gene: TRBV12-3/TRBV12-4
abundance: .

CDR3aa: CAISESSGTDTQYF
CDR3nt: TGTGCCATCAGTGAGAGTAGCGGCACAGATACGCAGTATTTT
j_gene: TRBJ2-3
d_gene: .
len: 14
v_gene: TRBV10-3
abundance: .

CDR3aa: CASSYRPTDYEQYF
CDR3nt: TGTGCCAGCAGTTACCGACCGACAGACTACGAGCAGTACTTC
j_gene: TRBJ2-7
d_gene: .
len: 14
v_gene: TRBV6-5
abundance: .

CDR3aa: CAISEEAFGAGELFF
CDR3nt: TGTGCCATCAGTGAGGAGGCGTTTGGCGCCGGGGAGCTGTTTTTT
j_gene: TRBJ2-2
d_gene: .
len: 15
v_gene: TRBV10-3
abundance: .

CDR3aa: CASSSWLDRVGTDTQYF
CDR3nt: TGTGCCAGCAGCTCCTGGTTGGACAGGGTGGGGACAGATACGCAGTATTTT
j_gene: TRBJ2-3
d_gene: TRBD1
len: 17
v_gene: TRBV14
abundance: .

CDR3aa: CASSQAPLGRSPLHF
CDR3nt: TGTGCCAGCAGCCAAGCCCCCCTAGGGCGGTCACCCCTCCACTTT
j_gene: TRBJ1-6
d_gene: .
len: 15
v_gene: TRBV14
abundance: .

CDR3aa: CASSRAGFQETQYF
CDR3nt: TGTGCTAGCAGCCGGGCCGGGTTTCAAGAGACCCAGTACTTC
j_gene: TRBJ2-5
d_gene: .
len: 14
v_gene: TRBV7-7
abundance: once

CDR3aa: CASSLDGLAASYEQYF
CDR3nt: TGCGCCAGCAGCTTGGATGGACTAGCGGCGTCCTACGAGCAGTACTTC
j_gene: TRBJ2-7
d_gene: TRBD2
len: 16
v_gene: TRBV5-1
abundance: .

CDR3aa: CACPGGQGAYNSPLHF
CDR3nt: TGTGCCTGTCCCGGGGGACAGGGGGCATATAATTCACCCCTCCACTTT
j_gene: TRBJ1-6
d_gene: TRBD1
len: 16
v_gene: TRBV30
abundance: .

CDR3aa: CASSAWDRPSTDTQYF
CDR3nt: TGTGCCAGCAGCGCATGGGACAGACCTAGCACAGATACGCAGTATTTT
j_gene: TRBJ2-3
d_gene: TRBD1
len: 16
v_gene: TRBV11-1
abundance: .

CDR3aa: CASSLLGLSYGYTF
CDR3nt: TGTGCCAGCAGTTTGCTGGGACTTAGCTATGGCTACACCTTC
j_gene: TRBJ1-2
d_gene: .
len: 14
v_gene: TRBV28
abundance: .

CDR3aa: CSARVSRGSPLRNEQFF
CDR3nt: TGCAGTGCTAGGGTGAGCAGGGGGTCTCCACTCCGCAATGAGCAGTTCTTC
j_gene: TRBJ2-1
d_gene: TRBD1
len: 17
v_gene: TRBV20-1
abundance: .

CDR3aa: CASSKASGAGQPQHF
CDR3nt: TGTGCCAGCAGTAAGGCTTCGGGGGCCGGTCAGCCCCAGCATTTT
j_gene: TRBJ1-5
d_gene: .
len: 15
v_gene: TRBV27
abundance: .

CDR3aa: CASSPWTGNYGYTF
CDR3nt: TGTGCCAGCAGCCCCTGGACAGGGAACTATGGCTACACCTTC
j_gene: TRBJ1-2
d_gene: TRBD1
len: 14
v_gene: TRBV9
abundance: .

CDR3aa: CASSLRDSHYNEQFF
CDR3nt: TGTGCCAGCAGCCTACGGGACTCGCATTACAATGAGCAGTTCTTC
j_gene: TRBJ2-1
d_gene: .
len: 15
v_gene: TRBV9
abundance: once

CDR3aa: CASIAVAGDSYEQYF
CDR3nt: TGTGCCAGCATCGCAGTAGCGGGGGACTCCTACGAGCAGTACTTC
j_gene: TRBJ2-7
d_gene: TRBD2
len: 15
v_gene: TRBV28
abundance: .

CDR3aa: CASNRDRVHSKTEAFF
CDR3nt: TGTGCCAGCAACCGGGACAGGGTCCATTCTAAGACTGAAGCTTTCTTT
j_gene: TRBJ1-1
d_gene: TRBD1
len: 16
v_gene: TRBV2
abundance: .

CDR3aa: CSVVVHLGMNTEAFF
CDR3nt: TGCAGCGTTGTTGTTCACCTAGGGATGAACACTGAAGCTTTCTTT
j_gene: TRBJ1-1
d_gene: .
len: 15
v_gene: TRBV29-1
abundance: .

CDR3aa: CKAGIAQETQYF
CDR3nt: TGCAAGGCTGGGATCGCCCAAGAGACCCAGTACTTC
j_gene: TRBJ2-5
d_gene: .
len: 12
v_gene: TRBV20-1
abundance: .

CDR3aa: CASSLPAGDRSPLHF
CDR3nt: TGTGCCAGCAGCTTACCCGCAGGGGATCGATCACCCCTCCACTTT
j_gene: TRBJ1-6
d_gene: .
len: 15
v_gene: TRBV7-2
abundance: once

CDR3aa: CASSRGASGGPGANVLTF
CDR3nt: TGTGCCAGCAGTAGAGGAGCTAGCGGGGGGCCTGGGGCCAACGTCCTGACTTTC
j_gene: TRBJ2-6
d_gene: TRBD2
len: 18
v_gene: TRBV5-4
abundance: .

CDR3aa: CSVDTDTQYF
CDR3nt: TGCAGCGTGGATACAGATACGCAGTATTTT
j_gene: TRBJ2-3
d_gene: .
len: 10
v_gene: TRBV29-1
abundance: .

CDR3aa: CASSTGPDYGYTF
CDR3nt: TGCGCCAGCAGTACAGGGCCCGACTATGGCTACACCTTC
j_gene: TRBJ1-2
d_gene: .
len: 13
v_gene: TRBV10-2
abundance: .